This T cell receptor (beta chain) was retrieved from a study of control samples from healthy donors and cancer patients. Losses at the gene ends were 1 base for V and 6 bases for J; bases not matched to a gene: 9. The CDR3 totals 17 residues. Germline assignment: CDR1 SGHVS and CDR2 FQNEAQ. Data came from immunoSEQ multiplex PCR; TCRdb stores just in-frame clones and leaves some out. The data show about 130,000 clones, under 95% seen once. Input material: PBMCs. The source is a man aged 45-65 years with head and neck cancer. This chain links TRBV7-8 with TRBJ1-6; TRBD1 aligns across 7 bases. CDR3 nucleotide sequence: TGTGCCAGCAGCTTAGACCGAAAACAGGGGTTTAATTCACCCCTCCACTTT. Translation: CASSLDRKQGFNSPLHF.